Listed below are T cell receptor beta chains from one sample, sequenced in a study of PD-1 blockade in classical Hodgkin lymphoma. Only in-frame clones appear in the TCRdb table, and some are missing; sequencing was by immunoSEQ multiplex PCR. The table has around 15,000 clones, roughly 90% seen once; the top ten hold about 0.5%. Sequences were obtained from CD4+ T cells from blood. Source of these receptors: a human donor with classical Hodgkin lymphoma. The CDR3 runs from the conserved cysteine through the conserved F or W. The order of the fields is D gene, J gene, CDR3 length, V gene, clone size, CDR3 protein, CDR3 DNA. The D gene is left open where the match is weak. Where a row states a size, it is once, few, many or the class of an expanded clone; other rows omit it.

>-|TRBJ2-3|11|TRBV20-1|-
CSADRTDTQYF
TGCAGTGCTGACCGCACAGATACGCAGTATTTT
>-|TRBJ2-1|15|TRBV11-3|-
CASSLQTGNHNEQFF
TGTGCCAGCAGCTTGCAGACAGGTAACCACAATGAGCAGTTCTTC
>TRBD2|TRBJ2-1|15|TRBV4-2|-
CASSPAGGSYNEQFF
TGTGCCAGCAGCCCGGCGGGGGGCTCCTACAATGAGCAGTTCTTC
>-|TRBJ2-2|18|TRBV5-6|-
CASSSGLTASVGAGELFF
TGTGCCAGCAGCTCGGGCTTGACGGCATCGGTCGGCGCCGGGGAGCTGTTTTTT
>-|TRBJ2-7|14|TRBV6-5|-
CASSRTAGPYEQYF
TGTGCCAGCAGTCGGACCGCCGGACCCTACGAGCAGTACTTC
>TRBD1|TRBJ1-1|11|TRBV6-1|once
CANRRQGEAFF
TGTGCCAACAGAAGACAGGGTGAAGCTTTCTTT
>-|TRBJ2-1|14|TRBV2|-
CASRTSWLRNEQFF
TGTGCCAGCAGGACTAGTTGGCTCCGCAATGAGCAGTTCTTC
>TRBD1|TRBJ1-2|13|TRBV28|-
CASSSRDRRYYTF
TGTGCCAGCAGCTCCCGGGACAGGAGATACTACACCTTC
>-|TRBJ2-5|13|TRBV29-1|-
CSVDIGRRETQYF
TGCAGCGTTGATATAGGGCGAAGGGAGACCCAGTACTTC
>-|TRBJ1-5|15|TRBV18|-
CASSPVGDSNQPQHF
TGTGCCAGCTCACCAGTAGGAGATAGCAATCAGCCCCAGCATTTT
>TRBD1|TRBJ1-5|13|TRBV5-1|-
CASRQGEGQPQHF
TGCGCCAGCAGGCAGGGGGAAGGTCAGCCCCAGCATTTT
>-|TRBJ1-5|15|TRBV7-9|-
CASSLSGQFNQPQHF
TGTGCCAGCAGCTTATCTGGACAGTTCAATCAGCCCCAGCATTTT
>TRBD2|TRBJ2-7|15|TRBV5-1|once
CASSFDTSGSGEQYF
TGCGCCAGCAGCTTCGATACTAGCGGGAGCGGAGAGCAGTACTTC
>-|TRBJ2-3|13|TRBV19|-
CASSDSNTDTQYF
TGTGCCAGTAGTGACAGCAACACAGATACGCAGTATTTT
>-|TRBJ2-5|13|TRBV6-6|-
CASSYASLGTQYF
TGTGCCAGCAGTTACGCGTCATTGGGGACCCAGTACTTC
>-|TRBJ2-5|10|TRBV6-1|-
CASSQETQYF
TGTGCCAGCAGTCAAGAGACCCAGTACTTC
>-|TRBJ1-5|15|TRBV4-2|-
CASSQESHSNQPQHF
TGTGCCAGCAGCCAAGAGAGCCATAGCAATCAGCCCCAGCATTTT
>-|TRBJ1-5|12|TRBV6-1|-
CASSERGWPQHF
TGTGCCAGCAGTGAAAGGGGATGGCCCCAGCATTTT
>-|TRBJ1-5|16|TRBV19|-
CASSPTGQGRAQPQHF
TGTGCCAGTAGTCCCACTGGGCAGGGGCGCGCTCAGCCCCAGCATTTT
>TRBD1|TRBJ1-2|15|TRBV5-6|once
CASRPLAGGANGYTF
TGTGCCAGCAGACCGTTGGCAGGGGGCGCTAATGGCTACACCTTC
>-|TRBJ2-5|13|TRBV5-5|-
CASNPGYQETQYF
TGTGCCAGCAACCCAGGGTACCAAGAGACCCAGTACTTC
>TRBD1|TRBJ2-1|11|TRBV20-1|-
CSASRGNEQFF
TGCAGTGCTAGCAGGGGGAATGAGCAGTTCTTC
>-|TRBJ2-7|15|TRBV4-1|-
CASSQEGSVAGEQYF
TGCGCCAGCAGCCAAGAAGGTAGCGTCGCGGGCGAGCAGTACTTC
>-|TRBJ2-7|13|TRBV5-6|-
CASSFAGGYEQYF
TGTGCCAGCAGCTTCGCCGGGGGCTACGAGCAGTACTTC
>-|TRBJ2-5|11|TRBV7-8|-
CASSQGETQYF
TGTGCCAGCAGCCAGGGAGAGACCCAGTACTTC
>-|TRBJ2-7|15|TRBV5-1|-
CASSLAKGRSYEQYF
TGCGCCAGCAGCTTGGCGAAGGGTAGGTCCTACGAGCAGTACTTC
>-|TRBJ1-2|14|TRBV9|-
CASSAEQGNYGYTF
TGTGCCAGCAGCGCCGAACAGGGAAACTATGGCTACACCTTC